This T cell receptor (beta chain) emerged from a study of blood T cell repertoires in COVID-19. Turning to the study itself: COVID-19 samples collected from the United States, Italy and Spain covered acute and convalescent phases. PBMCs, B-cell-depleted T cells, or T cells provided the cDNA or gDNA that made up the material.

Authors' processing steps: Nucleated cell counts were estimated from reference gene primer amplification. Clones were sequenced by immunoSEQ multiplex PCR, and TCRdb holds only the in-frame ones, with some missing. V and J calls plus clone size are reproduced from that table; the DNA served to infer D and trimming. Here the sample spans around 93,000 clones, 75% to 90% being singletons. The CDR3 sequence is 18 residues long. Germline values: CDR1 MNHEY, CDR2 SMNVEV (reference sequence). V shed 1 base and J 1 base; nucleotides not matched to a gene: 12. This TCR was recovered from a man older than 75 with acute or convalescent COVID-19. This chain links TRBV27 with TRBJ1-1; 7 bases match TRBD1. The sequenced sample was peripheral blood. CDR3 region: CASSLYVQGVLGNTEAFF. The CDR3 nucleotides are TGTGCCAGCAGTTTATACGTCCAGGGGGTCCTGGGGAACACTGAAGCTTTCTTT.